These T cell receptor beta chains were read from a single sample in a study of blood T cell repertoires in COVID-19. Sequencing used immunoSEQ multiplex PCR; TCRdb keeps in-frame clones, though not all of them. Of about 80,000 clones listed, about four fifths were seen once; the top ten hold approximately 10%. The specimen was peripheral blood. These receptors all come from a human donor in a cohort sampled during active COVID-19. Both conserved end residues are part of each CDR3. The order of the fields is V gene, J gene, clone size, D gene, CDR3 DNA, CDR3 protein. The D gene is left open where the match is weak. Expanded clones are given a class, and other clones once, few, many or no size at all.

v_call: TRBV6-5
j_call: TRBJ1-6
clone_size: -
d_call: TRBD1
cdr3_nt: TGTGCCAGCAGGGGGCCAGGGGGCCTCCTATCACCCCTCCACTTT
cdr3_aa: CASRGPGGLLSPLHF

v_call: TRBV7-2
j_call: TRBJ2-3
clone_size: few
d_call: -
cdr3_nt: TGTGCCAGCAGCCAGCGCCTGGGGGGTATAGATACGCAGTATTTT
cdr3_aa: CASSQRLGGIDTQYF

v_call: TRBV28
j_call: TRBJ1-1
clone_size: -
d_call: -
cdr3_nt: TGTGCCAGCAGTTTATCTCTCACTGAAGCTTTCTTT
cdr3_aa: CASSLSLTEAFF

v_call: TRBV7-2
j_call: TRBJ2-5
clone_size: -
d_call: -
cdr3_nt: TGTGCCAGCAGCTTTGGGGGGCAAGAGACCCAGTACTTC
cdr3_aa: CASSFGGQETQYF

v_call: TRBV18
j_call: TRBJ1-2
clone_size: once
d_call: TRBD1
cdr3_nt: TGTGCCAGCGTACCGGGACAGGGGGACTATGGCTACACCTTC
cdr3_aa: CASVPGQGDYGYTF

v_call: TRBV6-1
j_call: TRBJ1-5
clone_size: -
d_call: -
cdr3_nt: TGTGCCAGCAGTGACCAACCGGGGGATAGCAATCAGCCCCAGCATTTT
cdr3_aa: CASSDQPGDSNQPQHF

v_call: TRBV27
j_call: TRBJ2-7
clone_size: -
d_call: TRBD1
cdr3_nt: TGTGCCAGCAGGCGGACAGGGGGCGACGAGCAGTACTTC
cdr3_aa: CASRRTGGDEQYF

v_call: TRBV2
j_call: TRBJ2-3
clone_size: many
d_call: TRBD1
cdr3_nt: TGTGCCAGCCAGGGACAGGGCTTTACAGATACGCAGTATTTT
cdr3_aa: CASQGQGFTDTQYF

v_call: TRBV4-1
j_call: TRBJ2-5
clone_size: -
d_call: -
cdr3_nt: TGCGCCAGCAGCGAAAATAGGGGGACCCAGTACTTC
cdr3_aa: CASSENRGTQYF

v_call: TRBV18
j_call: TRBJ2-1
clone_size: -
d_call: TRBD1
cdr3_nt: TGTGCCAGCTCACCCGGGGACAGGCGAATGGGGCAGTTCTTC
cdr3_aa: CASSPGDRRMGQFF

v_call: TRBV7-2
j_call: TRBJ1-2
clone_size: once
d_call: TRBD1
cdr3_nt: TGTGCCAGCAGCTTATCCGGGACAGGGCCCTATGGCTACACCTTC
cdr3_aa: CASSLSGTGPYGYTF

v_call: TRBV29-1
j_call: TRBJ1-1
clone_size: -
d_call: TRBD1
cdr3_nt: TGCAGCGTCGAGCAGGGGGTAGGAGCCAGTACGGTGGGAAACACTGAAGCTTTCTTT
cdr3_aa: CSVEQGVGASTVGNTEAFF

v_call: TRBV5-1
j_call: TRBJ1-6
clone_size: -
d_call: TRBD1
cdr3_nt: TGCGCCAGCAGCCCCGAGGGACAGGGGGCGCGAAATTCACCCCTCCACTTT
cdr3_aa: CASSPEGQGARNSPLHF

v_call: TRBV7-9
j_call: TRBJ2-1
clone_size: -
d_call: TRBD2
cdr3_nt: TGTGCCAGCAGCTGGACTAGCGGAGGTGAGCAGTTCTTC
cdr3_aa: CASSWTSGGEQFF

v_call: TRBV10-3
j_call: TRBJ2-3
clone_size: -
d_call: TRBD1
cdr3_nt: TGTGCCATCAGTGAGGCCGGACAGGGGATTGATACGCAGTATTTT
cdr3_aa: CAISEAGQGIDTQYF

v_call: TRBV5-4
j_call: TRBJ2-5
clone_size: -
d_call: -
cdr3_nt: TGTGCCAGCAGCCCGGGCGGGGTAAGCCAAGAGACCCAGTACTTC
cdr3_aa: CASSPGGVSQETQYF

v_call: TRBV2
j_call: TRBJ2-1
clone_size: -
d_call: TRBD2
cdr3_nt: TGTGCCAGCATTCTAGCGGGCCCTTACAATGAGCAGTTCTTC
cdr3_aa: CASILAGPYNEQFF

v_call: TRBV28
j_call: TRBJ1-1
clone_size: -
d_call: -
cdr3_nt: TGTGCCAGCACCCCTGCTAGGAACACTGAAGCTTTCTTT
cdr3_aa: CASTPARNTEAFF

v_call: TRBV25-1
j_call: TRBJ2-3
clone_size: -
d_call: TRBD1
cdr3_nt: TGTGCCAGCAGTGATGCAGGGGGAACAGATACGCAGTATTTT
cdr3_aa: CASSDAGGTDTQYF

v_call: TRBV9
j_call: TRBJ2-1
clone_size: -
d_call: -
cdr3_nt: TGTGCCAGCAGCGTAGCGGGGTCCGGGGAGCAGTTCTTC
cdr3_aa: CASSVAGSGEQFF

v_call: TRBV3-1/TRBV3-2
j_call: TRBJ2-5
clone_size: once
d_call: -
cdr3_nt: TGTGCCAGCCAGGGATCACGGGTGACCCAGTACTTC
cdr3_aa: CASQGSRVTQYF

v_call: TRBV11-3
j_call: TRBJ1-6
clone_size: -
d_call: TRBD1
cdr3_nt: TGTGCCAGCAGCTTAGCGGACAGGGGGCATTCACCCCTCCACTTT
cdr3_aa: CASSLADRGHSPLHF

v_call: TRBV11-3
j_call: TRBJ2-7
clone_size: -
d_call: -
cdr3_nt: TGTGCCAGCAGCTTAGAAAGAGGGCACGGCGAGCAGTACTTC
cdr3_aa: CASSLERGHGEQYF

v_call: TRBV18
j_call: TRBJ2-7
clone_size: -
d_call: -
cdr3_nt: TGTGCCAGCTCACCCCAGGCAGGGAACGAGCAGTACTTC
cdr3_aa: CASSPQAGNEQYF

v_call: TRBV5-1
j_call: TRBJ1-2
clone_size: -
d_call: -
cdr3_nt: TGCGCCAGCAGCTTGGCGGGGGAAAGCTATGGCTACACCTTC
cdr3_aa: CASSLAGESYGYTF

v_call: TRBV19
j_call: TRBJ2-7
clone_size: -
d_call: TRBD1
cdr3_nt: TGTGCCAGTAGTATGGGCCCAAATGACAGGGCGGGCGAGCAGTACTTC
cdr3_aa: CASSMGPNDRAGEQYF

v_call: TRBV9
j_call: TRBJ2-3
clone_size: -
d_call: -
cdr3_nt: TGTGCCAGCAGCGTAGCGGCGGGGGCTAGCACAGATACGCAGTATTTT
cdr3_aa: CASSVAAGASTDTQYF

v_call: TRBV18
j_call: TRBJ2-5
clone_size: -
d_call: -
cdr3_nt: TGTGCCAGCTCACCATCGGTCAAAGAGACCCAGTACTTC
cdr3_aa: CASSPSVKETQYF

v_call: TRBV28
j_call: TRBJ1-2
clone_size: -
d_call: -
cdr3_nt: TGTGCCAGCAGTTTATCCCCTGGGGGCAGTAACTATGGCTACACCTTC
cdr3_aa: CASSLSPGGSNYGYTF

v_call: TRBV18
j_call: TRBJ1-3
clone_size: -
d_call: TRBD1
cdr3_nt: TGTGCCAGCTCGCCGAGGGCCGAGGGGGCCGGAAACACCATATATTTT
cdr3_aa: CASSPRAEGAGNTIYF

v_call: TRBV6-5
j_call: TRBJ2-3
clone_size: -
d_call: -
cdr3_nt: TGTGCCAGCAGTTACGACTACCGGGGGGATACGCAGTATTTT
cdr3_aa: CASSYDYRGDTQYF

v_call: TRBV11-1
j_call: TRBJ1-6
clone_size: -
d_call: -
cdr3_nt: TGTGCCAGCAGCCCCATACGGGGATCACCCCTCCACTTT
cdr3_aa: CASSPIRGSPLHF

v_call: TRBV2
j_call: TRBJ2-1
clone_size: medium-sized
d_call: TRBD1
cdr3_nt: TGTGCCAGCAGTGTTCGACAGGGGGTGGACAATGAGCAGTTCTTC
cdr3_aa: CASSVRQGVDNEQFF

v_call: TRBV6-5
j_call: TRBJ1-5
clone_size: -
d_call: TRBD1
cdr3_nt: TGTGCCAGCAGTTCGGGACAGGGGGCTGGCAATCAGCCCCAGCATTTT
cdr3_aa: CASSSGQGAGNQPQHF

v_call: TRBV25-1
j_call: TRBJ2-7
clone_size: -
d_call: TRBD1
cdr3_nt: TGTGCCAGCAACACAGGGGGTAATTACGAGCAGTACTTC
cdr3_aa: CASNTGGNYEQYF

v_call: TRBV6-5
j_call: TRBJ1-1
clone_size: few
d_call: TRBD1
cdr3_nt: TGTGCCAGCAGTTACGGGCAGGGGGCGCAAGCTTTCTTT
cdr3_aa: CASSYGQGAQAFF

v_call: TRBV6-2/TRBV6-3
j_call: TRBJ2-3
clone_size: once
d_call: TRBD2
cdr3_nt: TGTGCCAGCAGTTACTCTAGACTAGCGGGGACTGCTAGCACAGATACGCAGTATTTT
cdr3_aa: CASSYSRLAGTASTDTQYF

v_call: TRBV6-5
j_call: TRBJ1-6
clone_size: -
d_call: -
cdr3_nt: TGTGCCAGCAGTTACTCAGGGGACACCCTCACCCTCCACTTT
cdr3_aa: CASSYSGDTLTLHF

v_call: TRBV7-9
j_call: TRBJ2-7
clone_size: few
d_call: -
cdr3_nt: TGTGCCAGCAGCCCTTGGACAGCCCATGCTCGTTACGAGCAGTACTTC
cdr3_aa: CASSPWTAHARYEQYF

v_call: TRBV6-5
j_call: TRBJ2-5
clone_size: -
d_call: TRBD1
cdr3_nt: TGTGCCAGCAGTTATCAGGGACAGATACAAGAGACCCAGTACTTC
cdr3_aa: CASSYQGQIQETQYF

v_call: TRBV7-3
j_call: TRBJ2-3
clone_size: few
d_call: -
cdr3_nt: TGTGCCAGCAGCCCGGGGGGCCCAGGGGATACGCAGTATTTT
cdr3_aa: CASSPGGPGDTQYF

v_call: TRBV11-2
j_call: TRBJ2-2
clone_size: few
d_call: -
cdr3_nt: TGTGCCAGCAGACTAACAGGGCCGAACACCGGGGAGCTGTTTTTT
cdr3_aa: CASRLTGPNTGELFF

v_call: TRBV30
j_call: TRBJ1-1
clone_size: -
d_call: -
cdr3_nt: TGTGCCTGGTCGGACAGCTTGAACACTGAAGCTTTCTTT
cdr3_aa: CAWSDSLNTEAFF

v_call: TRBV7-3
j_call: TRBJ2-2
clone_size: -
d_call: TRBD1
cdr3_nt: TGTGCCAGCAGCTTAAAGTTGGGGACAGGGACGAACACCGGGGAGCTGTTTTTT
cdr3_aa: CASSLKLGTGTNTGELFF

v_call: TRBV10-1
j_call: TRBJ2-2
clone_size: -
d_call: -
cdr3_nt: TGCGCCAGCAGTGAGTGGTGGGGCAGTGCGAACACCGGGGAGCTGTTTTTT
cdr3_aa: CASSEWWGSANTGELFF

v_call: TRBV6-5
j_call: TRBJ1-6
clone_size: few
d_call: TRBD1
cdr3_nt: TGTGCCGCCGTACAGGGGGGATCACCACCCCTCCACTTT
cdr3_aa: CAAVQGGSPPLHF

v_call: TRBV5-1
j_call: TRBJ2-3
clone_size: few
d_call: TRBD2
cdr3_nt: TGCGCCAGCAGCTCCGACGGAGCGGGGGGCACAGATACGCAGTATTTT
cdr3_aa: CASSSDGAGGTDTQYF

v_call: TRBV24-1
j_call: TRBJ1-2
clone_size: -
d_call: -
cdr3_nt: TGTGCCACCAGTTCCCGGGTCGGGGGGACTTATGGCTACACCTTC
cdr3_aa: CATSSRVGGTYGYTF

v_call: TRBV7-2
j_call: TRBJ2-7
clone_size: once
d_call: -
cdr3_nt: TGTGCCAGCAGCTTAGGAGGGGGGGTTCAATACGAGCAGTACTTC
cdr3_aa: CASSLGGGVQYEQYF